The 26 T cell receptor beta chains below were found in one sample sequenced in a study of blood T cell repertoires in COVID-19 (dated by TCRdb to 2018 to 2021). Library generation was performed with the immunoSEQ multiplex PCR assay. Here the immuneACCESS table is served through TCRdb, limited to in-frame sequences with V and J called. Missing clones are a known gap in these copies; in checked studies unresolved V genes cover under half, and the rest lacks a known reason. The sample table records 200,000 or so clones; approximately 89% of these occur just once. The top ten clones comprise roughly 2.3% of the sample. Sequenced: PBMCs or T cells enriched from blood (not recorded which). The receptors stem from a middle-aged woman with acute COVID-19.

The V call is TRBV6-2 or TRBV6-3, the J call TRBJ1-1; 9 nucleotides line up with TRBD1. This CDR3 spans 16 amino acids. From germline, CDR1 is MNHEY and CDR2 SVGEGT. V lost 4 bases, J lost 5 bases, and 11 bases stayed unmatched. The CDR3, as DNA: TGTGCCAGCAGTTCCCGGGGACAGGGCGGGTGGACTGAAGCTTTCTTT. It encodes CASSSRGQGGWTEAFF.

V usage is TRBV5-8 and J usage is TRBJ2-7, with 8 bases identical to TRBD1. Trimming at V came to 0 bases and at J to 1 base, leaving 6 bases not matched to a gene. This CDR3 comprises 16 residues. Germline CDR1 is SGHTS and CDR2 is YDEGEE. The CDR3 bases are TGTGCCAGCAGCTTGGGACAGGGGTCCTTATCCTACGAGCAGTACTTC. Translated: CASSLGQGSLSYEQYF.

The rearrangement links TRBV5-1 to TRBJ2-5; 12 bases are shared with TRBD1. Trimming took 4 bases from V and 5 from J; bases not matched to a gene: 12. CDR1 and CDR2 from the germline V gene are SGHRS and YFSETQ. This CDR3 contains 17 residues. This CDR3 reads CASSPKGGTGGKETQYF. CDR3 in DNA: TGCGCCAGCAGCCCAAAGGGCGGGACAGGGGGCAAGGAGACCCAGTACTTC.

This rearrangement joins TRBV7-2 to TRBJ2-7, with a possible D match to TRBD2 (7 bases). CDR3 length: 15 amino acids. Trimming shortened V by 4 bases and J by 5 bases, and 18 bases separated the two germline ends. Germline V CDR1 and CDR2: SGHTA, FQGNSA. CDR3: CASSSSGGLFHEQYF. In DNA, the CDR3 is TGTGCCAGCAGCTCGTCGGGGGGCTTGTTCCACGAGCAGTACTTC.

This clone has only one observation. The rearrangement links TRBV29-1 to TRBJ1-2; 8 bases fit TRBD1. The CDR3 extends over 14 amino acids. From germline, CDR1 is SQVTM and CDR2 ANQGSEA. The V and J ends lost 4 bases and 0 bases, in that order; junction bases with no gene match: 4. CDR3 sequence (DNA): TGCAGCGTTGGGGGGACAGGTGCTAACTATGGCTACACCTTC. Amino acid sequence: CSVGGTGANYGYTF.

This clone was seen only once. V usage is TRBV30 and J usage is TRBJ1-6; 8 nucleotides match TRBD1. The CDR3 covers 15 residues. Germline V gene sequence: CDR1 GTSNPN, CDR2 SVGIG (reference sequence). V lost 1 base, J lost 11 bases, and 10 bases stayed unmatched. CDR3 amino acids: CAWSASGGVFTPLHF. The CDR3 nucleotides read TGTGCCTGGAGTGCTTCAGGGGGCGTATTTACACCCCTCCACTTT.

The V gene is TRBV7-9, the J gene TRBJ1-5; a weak D match, TRBD1 (5 bases). Germline lookup yields CDR1 SEHNR and CDR2 FQNEAQ (reference sequence). This CDR3 region has 16 residues. V lost 5 bases to trimming and J lost 2 bases, with 16 bases between them. CDR3 DNA: TGTGCCAGCAGCCCTCTTGGCGGGGCCGGCAATCAGCCCCAGCATTTT. Translated, it gives CASSPLGGAGNQPQHF.

This clone has just a few counts. In nucleotides, the CDR3 is TGTGCCAGCAACCAAGGGGGCTCCTATAATTCACCCCTCCACTTT. It yields the protein CASNQGGSYNSPLHF. The gene calls are TRBV6-5 and TRBJ1-6; maybe TRBD1 (6 bases). V shed 7 bases and J shed 0 bases, with 10 bases lying between them. The germline CDR1 and CDR2 sequences are MNHEY and SVGAGI. CDR3 length equals 15 residues.

DNA of the CDR3: TGTGCCAGCAGCCAAGATCGCCCTAGCGGCCCAGAGAGCTCCTACAATGAGCAGTTCTTC. Amino acids: CASSQDRPSGPESSYNEQFF. V and J are TRBV3-1 (or the pseudogene TRBV3-2) and TRBJ2-1, with 7 bases fitting TRBD2. V shed 0 bases, J shed 0 bases, and the junction held 14 bases outside the gene matches. The CDR3 contains 20 residues. Germline CDR1 LGHDT, CDR2 YNNKEL (reference sequence).

This chain links TRBV4-3 with TRBJ2-1; 8 bases agree with TRBD2. Germline CDR1 is LGHNA and CDR2 is YSLEER. V shed 0 bases and J 8 bases; nucleotides not matched to a gene: 9. The CDR3 loop spans 16 amino acids. The CDR3 sequence is CASSQDWASGRYEQFF. In DNA, the CDR3 is TGCGCCAGCAGCCAAGATTGGGCTAGCGGGCGCTATGAGCAGTTCTTC.

V gene TRBV6-4 combines with J gene TRBJ1-1, with D hard to call. This CDR3 spans 14 amino acids. V gave up 2 bases and J gave up 4 bases, with 11 bases separating them. Germline loops: CDR1 MRHNA, CDR2 SNTAGT. The CDR3 DNA reads TGTGCCAGCAGTGACGCTCCAGGTAGCACTGAAGCTTTCTTT. It translates to CASSDAPGSTEAFF.

This rearrangement joins TRBV6-4 to TRBJ2-1, with D maybe TRBD2 (6 bases). With 9 bases removed from V and 0 bases from J, the gap between germline ends came to 15 bases. This CDR3 is 15 amino acids long. Per the germline V gene, CDR1 is MRHNA and CDR2 is SNTAGT. The CDR3 region has the DNA TGTGCCAGTTCCCCGGGACTCCTCTCCTACAATGAGCAGTTCTTC. Translating it yields CASSPGLLSYNEQFF.

DNA of the CDR3: TGTGCCAGCAGCCGAACGAACAGGGGGGCGAATTCTAACTATGGCTACACCTTC. Encoded protein: CASSRTNRGANSNYGYTF. The chain couples TRBV27 to TRBJ1-2, with TRBD1 matching 8 bases. The V gene's germline CDR1 is MNHEY and CDR2 SMNVEV (reference sequence). With V trimmed by 6 bases and J by 0 bases, 15 bases remained unmatched. The CDR3 has 18 amino acids.

The V gene is TRBV6-6, the J gene TRBJ2-7; 12 bases match TRBD2. Germline V CDR1 and CDR2: MNHNY, SVGAGI (reference sequence). CDR3 length: 16 residues. V lost 5 bases to trimming and J lost 0 bases; unmatched junction nucleotides: 5. The CDR3 DNA sequence: TGTGCCAGCAGTATTGGACTAGCGGGGAGCTCCTACGAGCAGTACTTC. It specifies CASSIGLAGSSYEQYF.

This sequence joins TRBV6-5 and TRBJ1-2; D is ambiguous. The V and J ends lost 2 bases and 2 bases respectively, with 12 bases between them. This CDR3 is built from 15 residues. Germline V gives CDR1 MNHEY, CDR2 SVGAGI. The CDR3 is CASSYLAGANYGYTF. CDR3 in DNA: TGTGCCAGCAGTTACCTGGCTGGAGCGAACTATGGCTACACCTTC.

As to this clone: At the DNA level, this CDR3 is encoded by other sequences in the same sample as well. This chain connects TRBV5-1 to TRBJ2-7; 12 bases agree with TRBD1. The V segment lost 3 bases and the J segment 5 bases; nucleotides outside the gene matches: 6. CDR3 length: 15 amino acids. Per the germline V gene, CDR1 is SGHRS and CDR2 is YFSETQ. The chain's CDR3 is CASSSAGTGGDEQYF. The CDR3 region has the DNA TGCGCCAGCAGCTCGGCCGGGACAGGGGGCGACGAGCAGTACTTC.

The rearrangement links TRBV21-1 to TRBJ1-2; the DNA was not used to check the table's D call, TRBD1. TRBV21-1 represents a pseudogene. This CDR3 region has 15 residues. CDR3 loop: CASSKGQGRDYGYTF. Here the CDR3 DNA reads TGTGCCAGCAGCAAAGGTCAGGGGCGGGACTATGGCTACACCTTC.

V usage is TRBV19 and J usage is TRBJ2-3; 12 bases are shared with TRBD2. J was trimmed by 4 bases and V by 3 bases; bases with no gene match: 2. This CDR3 is 15 amino acids long. Per germline, CDR1 LNHDA and CDR2 SQIVND (reference sequence). The CDR3: CASSIGTSGSDTQYF. The CDR3, as DNA: TGTGCCAGTAGTATCGGGACTAGCGGGTCAGATACGCAGTATTTT.

The chain has TRBV4-3 and TRBJ1-2; 8 bases align to TRBD1. Germline CDR1 reads LGHNA; CDR2 reads YSLEER. Unmatched junction bases numbered 7, after V lost 1 base and J lost 3 bases. The CDR3 sequence is 16 residues long. The CDR3 region has the DNA TGCGCCAGCAGCCAAGTGTCAGGGGGCGCTGACTATGGCTACACCTTC. Translation gives CASSQVSGGADYGYTF.

This chain uses TRBV12-1 with TRBJ1-1; TRBD1 was called by the table and not checked on the DNA. TRBV12-1 is recorded as a pseudogene. The length of the CDR3 is 14 residues. CDR3 coding DNA: TGTGCCAGCGTCATGGACAGGGGAAACACTGAAGCTTTCTTT. Amino acid sequence: CASVMDRGNTEAFF.

The chain joins TRBV19 to TRBJ2-2, with TRBD1 identical over 11 bases. Trimming at V came to 4 bases and at J to 7 bases, leaving 5 bases not matched to a gene. The CDR3 contains 15 residues. Germline V gives CDR1 LNHDA, CDR2 SQIVND (reference sequence). CDR3 nucleotides: TGTGCCAGTAGTAGGGACAGGGGGGTCGGCGGGGAGCTGTTTTTT. This sequence encodes CASSRDRGVGGELFF.

This clone occurred once. This rearrangement joins TRBV28 to TRBJ1-1; no firm D call. V lost 3 bases, J lost 5 bases, and 10 bases lay in between. The CDR3 length is 13 residues. Germline V lookup: CDR1 MDHEN, CDR2 SYDVKM. CDR3 nucleotide sequence: TGTGCCAGCAGTTTGGCAGGCGTGACTGAAGCTTTCTTT. This gives the protein CASSLAGVTEAFF.

V and J are TRBV3-1 (or the pseudogene TRBV3-2) and TRBJ2-2; 10 nucleotides match TRBD1. Germline V CDR1 and CDR2: LGHDT, YNNKEL (reference sequence). Germline trimming cut 4 bases from V and 3 bases from J; bases unmatched to any gene: 5. This CDR3 has 16 amino acids. The DNA for the CDR3 is TGTGCCAGCAGCCGGAGGACAGGGGGAGACACCGGGGAGCTGTTTTTT. Encoded protein: CASSRRTGGDTGELFF.

The chain carries TRBV5-1 and TRBJ2-7; 9 bases match TRBD1. In germline, CDR1 is SGHRS, CDR2 YFSETQ. The CDR3 has 16 amino acids. V dropped 2 bases and J dropped 2; count of bases not matched to a gene: 8. The chain's CDR3 is CASSFRTGEPPYEQYV. The DNA of the CDR3 is TGCGCCAGCAGCTTCAGGACAGGGGAGCCCCCCTACGAGCAGTACGTC.

The chain has TRBV11-2 and TRBJ2-2, with D perhaps matching TRBD1 (6 bases). The CDR3 loop spans 15 amino acids. Trimming took off 2 bases at V and 1 base at J, with 8 bases between the two ends. The germline gives CDR1 SGHAT, CDR2 FQNNGV. DNA of the CDR3: TGTGCCAGCAGCTTAACACAGGGGAACACCGGGGAGCTGTTTTTT. Its protein is CASSLTQGNTGELFF. The full variable domain, rest sourced from reference TRBV11-2 and TRBJ2-2, is EAGVAQSPRYKIIEKRQSVAFWCNPISGHATLYWYQQILGQGPKLLIQFQNNGVVDDSQLPKDRFSAERLKGVDSTLKIQPAKLEDSAVYLCASSLTQGNTGELFFGEGSRLTVL.

The rearrangement links TRBV11-3 to TRBJ1-2; tentative D call: TRBD1 (6 bases). V was pared by 6 bases and J by 8 bases, with 13 bases between. Germline loops: CDR1 SGHNT, CDR2 YENEEA. The CDR3 has 12 residues. CDR3 coding DNA: TGTGCCAGCAGAAAGGGCCAGGGGGGCTACACCTTC. Translated, it gives CASRKGQGGYTF.